The sequence of this TCR beta chain was determined in a study of beta chain features in type 1 diabetes. General observations from the study: Among patients with Type 1 diabetes, TCRB CDR3s were moderately but significantly shorter in every one of the four CD4+ subsets. A closer apparent resemblance between naive, central memory and Treg TCRB repertoires was seen in patients than in healthy donors.

The sequenced template was cDNA made from the entire isolated RNA. There were 3.4 million or so reads on average in the naive, central memory and regulatory T cell samples. Using immunoSEQ multiplex PCR, the repertoire was profiled, and TCRdb retains in-frame clones only, with some absent. The table has about 650,000 clones, 9.5% to 15% seen once. CD45RO/CCR7/CD25/CD127/CD95/CD27 separated CD4+ naive, central memory, regulatory and stem cell-like memory cells by sorting. Looked up from germline, CDR1 is SGHTA and CDR2 is FQGNSA. The length of the CDR3 is 17 residues. V lost 6 bases and J lost 1; bases outside the gene matches: 15. Comments on this clone: Its antigen is not identified.

The TCR was taken from a man under 40 with type 1 diabetes. The sequenced material came from naive CD4+ T cells from blood. The V and J genes are TRBV7-2 and TRBJ2-7; 7 bases match TRBD2. The CDR3 DNA sequence: TGTGCCAGCAGTCTAGTAACTGGACTAGTGACTTCCTACGAGCAGTACTTC. This translates into CASSLVTGLVTSYEQYF.